These 4 T cell receptor beta chains were sequenced from one sample in a study of post-analysis software for immune sequencing data (dated by TCRdb to the mid-2010s). Receptor libraries were prepared by PCR. TCRdb shows the sequencer as Illumina HiSeq 2500. To reduce PCR and sequencing biases, unique molecular identifiers were built into the TCR beta cDNA libraries. TCRdb passed the public sequencing reads through fastp at Q25 and MiXCR, retaining productive beta sequences. Duplicate CDR3 protein sequences are folded into a single record with the most common DNA and genes. This sample holds about 820,000 distinct CDR3 sequences; about 53% were observed only once. Of the sample, approximately 4.4% is held by the ten largest clones. The study at large found these results: Patients showed significantly higher frequencies than controls for a handful of TRBV segments, among them TRBV5-6, TRBV5-1 and TRBV20-1.

Their cognate antigens are unknown. Material for sequencing was blood. These receptors came from a girl aged 10-17 years with multiple sclerosis.

The chain recombines TRBV14 with TRBJ2-3; D is uncertain. CDR1 and CDR2 (germline): SGHDN, FVKESK. The ends were cut back, 1 base at V and 0 bases at J, with 8 bases in the middle. The CDR3 extends over 15 amino acids. CDR3 nucleotides: TGTGCCAGCAGCCAAGGAGAACCTAGCACAGATACGCAGTATTTT. It specifies CASSQGEPSTDTQYF.

This clonotype appeared a few times. The chain is built from TRBV10-3 and TRBJ2-5; 7 bases map to TRBD1. V trimming: 10 bases; J trimming: 3 bases; junction bases outside the gene matches: 8. From germline, CDR1 is ENHRY and CDR2 SYGVKD. The CDR3 contains 13 residues. CDR3 bases: TGTGCCACCGACCGAACAGGGGAAGAGACCCAGTACTTC. Translation: CATDRTGEETQYF.

This clonotype was counted between two and nine times. The chain joins TRBV29-1 to TRBJ1-2, with 8 bases aligning to TRBD1. After removal of 5 bases from V and 0 bases from J, the junction contained 8 bases not matched to a gene. The germline CDR1 and CDR2 sequences are SQVTM and ANQGSEA. The CDR3 has 15 amino acids. CDR3 protein: CSVRPGTGSNYGYTF. The CDR3 DNA sequence: TGCAGCGTTCGTCCCGGGACAGGCTCTAACTATGGCTACACCTTC.

V usage is TRBV7-9 and J usage is TRBJ2-1; TRBD2 agrees at 10 bases. The V gene's germline CDR1 is SEHNR and CDR2 FQNEAQ (reference sequence). The CDR3 consists of 15 residues. Trimming removed 1 base from V and 10 bases from J; junction bases left unmatched: 7. CDR3 protein: CASSLGAGAGGEQFF. DNA of the CDR3: TGTGCCAGCAGCTTAGGGGCGGGAGCGGGAGGGGAGCAGTTCTTC.